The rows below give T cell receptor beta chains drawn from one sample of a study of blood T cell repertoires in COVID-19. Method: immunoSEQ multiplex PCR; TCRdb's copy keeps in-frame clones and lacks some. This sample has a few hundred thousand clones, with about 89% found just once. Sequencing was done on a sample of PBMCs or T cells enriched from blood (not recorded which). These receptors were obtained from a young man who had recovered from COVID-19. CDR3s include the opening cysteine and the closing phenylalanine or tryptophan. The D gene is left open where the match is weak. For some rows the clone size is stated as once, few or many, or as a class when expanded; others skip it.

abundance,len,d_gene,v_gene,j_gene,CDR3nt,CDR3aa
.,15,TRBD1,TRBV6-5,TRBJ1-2,TGTGCCAGCAGTCCAGGGACAGGGGACTCTTATGGCTACACCTTC,CASSPGTGDSYGYTF
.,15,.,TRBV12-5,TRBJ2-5,TGTGCTAGTGGTTTACTGGGAGGAGAGCGATGGGCCCAGTACTTC,CASGLLGGERWAQYF
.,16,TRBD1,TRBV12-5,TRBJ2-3,TGTGCTAGTGTCCTAGGACAGGGAAGACTCGCAGATACGCAGTATTTT,CASVLGQGRLADTQYF
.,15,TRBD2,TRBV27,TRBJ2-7,TGTGCCATCCGAGACGGGACTAGCGGTATTGGCGAGCAGTACTTC,CAIRDGTSGIGEQYF
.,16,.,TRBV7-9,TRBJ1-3,TGTGCCAGCAGCTTTACGCAGGGGAACTCTGGAAACACCATATATTTT,CASSFTQGNSGNTIYF
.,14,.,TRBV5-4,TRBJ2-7,TGTGCCAGCAGCTTGGATTGGGCCTTGGACGAGCAGTACTTC,CASSLDWALDEQYF
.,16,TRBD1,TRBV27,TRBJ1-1,TGTGCCAGCAGTATCTCCCGGGACAGGGCTCGCACTGAAGCTTTCTTT,CASSISRDRARTEAFF
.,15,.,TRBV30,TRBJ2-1,TGTGCCTGGAGAACTCAACTTAGCTCCTACAATGAGCAGTTCTTC,CAWRTQLSSYNEQFF
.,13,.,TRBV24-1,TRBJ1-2,TGTGCCACCAGCCGGACAGCTAACTATGGCTACACCTTC,CATSRTANYGYTF
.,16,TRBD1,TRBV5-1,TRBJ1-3,TGCGCCAGCAGCGGGGACAGGCCTGGCTCTGGAAACACCATATATTTT,CASSGDRPGSGNTIYF
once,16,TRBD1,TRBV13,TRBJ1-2,TGTGCCAGCAGCGCCCGACAGGGGGCTCTCGGCTATGGCTACACCTTC,CASSARQGALGYGYTF
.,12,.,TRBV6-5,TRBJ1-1,TGTGCCACCCACAGGCAAAACACTGAAGCTTTCTTT,CATHRQNTEAFF
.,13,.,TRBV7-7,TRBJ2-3,TGTGCCAGCAGCCGAACGCAGGCAGATACGCAGTATTTT,CASSRTQADTQYF
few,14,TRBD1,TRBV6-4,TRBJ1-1,TGTGCCAGCAGTTCGACAGGGATTAGCACTGAAGCTTTCTTT,CASSSTGISTEAFF
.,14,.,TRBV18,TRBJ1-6,TGTGCCAGCTCTCAGGACAGATCCGGTTCACCCCTCCACTTT,CASSQDRSGSPLHF
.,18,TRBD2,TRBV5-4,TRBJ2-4,TGTGCCAGCAGCCGGTGGGGTGCCAGGGAGGGAGCCAAAAACATTCAGTACTTC,CASSRWGAREGAKNIQYF
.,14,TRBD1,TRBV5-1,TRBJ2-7,TGCGCCAGCAGCTTGGGACAGGGGCGAAACGAGCAGTACTTC,CASSLGQGRNEQYF
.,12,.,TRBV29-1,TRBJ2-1,TGCAGCTCGTCGTCTTCGTACAATGAGCAGTTCTTC,CSSSSSYNEQFF
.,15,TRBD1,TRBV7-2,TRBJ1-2,TGTGCCAGCAGCTTTTCGGGACAGGGGGCGAACGGCTACACCTTC,CASSFSGQGANGYTF
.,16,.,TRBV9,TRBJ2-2,TGTGCCAGCGAACCCCCGGGCAGGGGGAACACCGGGGAGCTGTTTTTT,CASEPPGRGNTGELFF
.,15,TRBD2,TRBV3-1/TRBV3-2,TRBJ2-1,TGTGCCAGCAGCCAAGGACTAGCCGAAATCAATGAGCAGTTCTTC,CASSQGLAEINEQFF
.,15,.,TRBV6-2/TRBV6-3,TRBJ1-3,TGTGCCAGCAGTTATCCCAGGACTTCTGGAAACACCATATATTTT,CASSYPRTSGNTIYF
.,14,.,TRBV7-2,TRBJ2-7,TGTGCCAGCAGCTTAGCAAGGGGCCAGGACGAGCAGTACTTC,CASSLARGQDEQYF
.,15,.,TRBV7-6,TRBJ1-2,TGTGCCAGCAGCTTAGAGGTGGGGGGTACGGGTGGCTACACCTTC,CASSLEVGGTGGYTF
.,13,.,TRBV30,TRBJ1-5,TGTGCCTGGAGTGAACAGGGAAATCAGCCCCAGCATTTT,CAWSEQGNQPQHF
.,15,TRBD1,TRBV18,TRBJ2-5,TGTGCCAGCTCACCTTTCCACAGGGGACAAGAGACCCAGTACTTC,CASSPFHRGQETQYF
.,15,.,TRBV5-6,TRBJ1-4,TGTGCCAGCAGCACGCGCTTGAGGATGAATGAAAAACTGTTTTTT,CASSTRLRMNEKLFF
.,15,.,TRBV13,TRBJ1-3,TGTGCCAGCCCCCGCGGGGGGCCCTCTGGAAACACCATATATTTT,CASPRGGPSGNTIYF
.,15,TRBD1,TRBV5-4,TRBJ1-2,TGTGCCAGCAGCCGCGACAGGGGGCGAGGGTATGGCTACACCTTC,CASSRDRGRGYGYTF
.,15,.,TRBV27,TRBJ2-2,TGTGCCAGCAGTTTATATGACTTACGCACCGGGGAGCTGTTTTTT,CASSLYDLRTGELFF
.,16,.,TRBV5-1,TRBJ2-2,TGCGCCAGCAGCTTACAGGGCCTGGGGAACACCGGGGAGCTGTTTTTT,CASSLQGLGNTGELFF
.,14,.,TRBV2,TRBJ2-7,TGTGCCAGCAGTGGCAGGTACAACTCCTACGAGCAGTACTTC,CASSGRYNSYEQYF